The TCR beta chain described here comes from a study of identical twins. TCRdb reanalysed the 5' RACE reads using MiXCR and keeps one entry per CDR3 protein. The sample contains approximately 890,000 distinct CDR3 sequences, 9% to 15% of which appear only once. This clonotype was recorded many times. The CDR3 extends over 15 amino acids. The ends lost 0 bases at V and 5 bases at J; junction bases unmatched: 4. The same data also contributed to another study, on yellow fever vaccine responses in identical twins.

The J gene is TRBJ2-5, the V gene TRBV12-3 or TRBV12-4; 9 positions agree with TRBD2. This TCR derives from a woman aged 18 to 35 in good health. Sequenced: PBMCs. This chain's CDR3 is CASSLAIAGEETQYF. CDR3 DNA: TGTGCCAGCAGTTTAGCTATAGCGGGAGAGGAGACCCAGTACTTC.